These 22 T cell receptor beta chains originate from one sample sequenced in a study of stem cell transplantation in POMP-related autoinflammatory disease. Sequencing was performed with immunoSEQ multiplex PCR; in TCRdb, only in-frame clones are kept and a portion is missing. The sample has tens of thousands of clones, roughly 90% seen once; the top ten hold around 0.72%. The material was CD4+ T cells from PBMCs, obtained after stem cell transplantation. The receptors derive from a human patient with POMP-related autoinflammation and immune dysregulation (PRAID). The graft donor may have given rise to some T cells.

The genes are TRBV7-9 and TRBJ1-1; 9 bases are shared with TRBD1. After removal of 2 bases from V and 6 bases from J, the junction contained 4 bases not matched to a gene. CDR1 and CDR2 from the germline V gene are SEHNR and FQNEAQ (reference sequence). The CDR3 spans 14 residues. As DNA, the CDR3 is TGTGCCAGCAGCTTAAAGGGGACAGGGTCTGAAGCTTTCTTT. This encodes CASSLKGTGSEAFF.

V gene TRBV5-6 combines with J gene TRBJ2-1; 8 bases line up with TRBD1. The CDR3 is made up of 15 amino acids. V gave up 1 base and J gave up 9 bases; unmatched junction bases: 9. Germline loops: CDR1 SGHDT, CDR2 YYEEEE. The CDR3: CASSLPQGAGSEQFF. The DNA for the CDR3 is TGTGCCAGCAGCTTGCCCCAGGGGGCCGGGAGTGAGCAGTTCTTC.

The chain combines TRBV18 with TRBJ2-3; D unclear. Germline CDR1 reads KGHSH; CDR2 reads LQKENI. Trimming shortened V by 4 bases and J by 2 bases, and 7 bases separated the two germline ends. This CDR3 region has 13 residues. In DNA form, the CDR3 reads TGTGCCAGCTCACGAAGATACACAGATACGCAGTATTTT. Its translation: CASSRRYTDTQYF.

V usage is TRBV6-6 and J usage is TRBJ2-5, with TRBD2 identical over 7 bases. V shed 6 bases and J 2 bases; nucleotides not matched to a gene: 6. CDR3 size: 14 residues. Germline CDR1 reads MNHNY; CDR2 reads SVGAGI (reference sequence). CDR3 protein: CASRAGLGQETQYF. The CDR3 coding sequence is TGTGCCAGCAGGGCCGGACTAGGGCAAGAGACCCAGTACTTC.

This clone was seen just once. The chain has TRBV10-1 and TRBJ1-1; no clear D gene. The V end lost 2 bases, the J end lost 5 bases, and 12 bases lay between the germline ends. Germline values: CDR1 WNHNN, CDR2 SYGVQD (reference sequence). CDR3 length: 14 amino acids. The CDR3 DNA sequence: TGCGCCAGCAGTGAGGACATCAGTGGAACTGAAGCTTTCTTT. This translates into CASSEDISGTEAFF.

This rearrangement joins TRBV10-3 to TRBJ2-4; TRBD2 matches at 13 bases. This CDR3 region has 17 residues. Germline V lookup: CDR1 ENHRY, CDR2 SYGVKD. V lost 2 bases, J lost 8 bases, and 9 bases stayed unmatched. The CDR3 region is CAISEIPGLAGAHIQYF. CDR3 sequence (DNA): TGTGCCATCAGTGAGATCCCTGGACTAGCGGGGGCCCACATTCAGTACTTC.

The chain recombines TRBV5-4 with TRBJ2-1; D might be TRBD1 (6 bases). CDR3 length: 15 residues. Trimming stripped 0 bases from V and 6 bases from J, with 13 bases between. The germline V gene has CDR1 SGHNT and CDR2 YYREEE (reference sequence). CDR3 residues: CASSLAPGQPNEQFF. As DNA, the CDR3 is TGTGCCAGCAGCTTGGCGCCGGGACAACCCAATGAGCAGTTCTTC.

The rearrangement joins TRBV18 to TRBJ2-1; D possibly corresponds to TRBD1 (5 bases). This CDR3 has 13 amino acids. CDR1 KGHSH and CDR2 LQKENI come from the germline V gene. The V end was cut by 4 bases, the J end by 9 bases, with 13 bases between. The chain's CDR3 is CASSLQGRGEQFF. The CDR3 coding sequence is TGTGCCAGCTCACTCCAGGGTCGCGGTGAGCAGTTCTTC.

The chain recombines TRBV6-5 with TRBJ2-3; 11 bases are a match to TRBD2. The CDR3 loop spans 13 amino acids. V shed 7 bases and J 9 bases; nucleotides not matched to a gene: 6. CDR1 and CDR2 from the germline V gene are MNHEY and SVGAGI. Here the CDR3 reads CASKLAGDGTQYF. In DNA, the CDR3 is TGTGCCAGCAAACTAGCGGGGGATGGGACGCAGTATTTT.

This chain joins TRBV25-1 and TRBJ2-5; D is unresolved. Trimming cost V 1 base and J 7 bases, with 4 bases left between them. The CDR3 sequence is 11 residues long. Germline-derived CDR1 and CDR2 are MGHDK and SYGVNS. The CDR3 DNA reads TGTGCCAGCAGTGAATCTTGGACCCAGTACTTC. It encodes CASSESWTQYF.

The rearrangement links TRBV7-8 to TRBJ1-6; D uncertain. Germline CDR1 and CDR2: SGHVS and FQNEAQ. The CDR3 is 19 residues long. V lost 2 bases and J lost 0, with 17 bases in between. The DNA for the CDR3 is TGTGCCAGCAGCTTAAGAGGGCCTAAATCCAACTCCTATAATTCACCCCTCCACTTT. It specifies CASSLRGPKSNSYNSPLHF.

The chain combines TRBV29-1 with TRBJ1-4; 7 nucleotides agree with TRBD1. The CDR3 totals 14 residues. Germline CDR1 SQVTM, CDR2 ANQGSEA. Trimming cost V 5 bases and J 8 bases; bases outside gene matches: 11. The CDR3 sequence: CSVLNRGPGEKLFF. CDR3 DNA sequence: TGCAGCGTTCTTAACAGGGGACCGGGAGAAAAACTGTTTTTT.

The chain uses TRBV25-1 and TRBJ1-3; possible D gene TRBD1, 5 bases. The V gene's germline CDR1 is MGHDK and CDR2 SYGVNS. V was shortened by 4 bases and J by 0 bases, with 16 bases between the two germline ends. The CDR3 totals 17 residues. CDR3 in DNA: TGTGCCAGCAGTGCCCCCGAGGGGTTTCCCTCTGGAAACACCATATATTTT. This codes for CASSAPEGFPSGNTIYF.

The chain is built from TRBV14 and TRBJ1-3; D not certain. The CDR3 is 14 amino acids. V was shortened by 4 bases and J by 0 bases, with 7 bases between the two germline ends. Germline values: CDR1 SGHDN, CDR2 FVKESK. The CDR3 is CASSRSNSGNTIYF. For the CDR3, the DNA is TGTGCCAGCAGCCGATCTAACTCTGGAAACACCATATATTTT. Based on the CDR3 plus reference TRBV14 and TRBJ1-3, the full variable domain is EAGVTQFPSHSVIEKGQTVTLRCDPISGHDNLYWYRRVMGKEIKFLLHFVKESKQDESGMPNNRFLAERTGGTYSTLKVQPAELEDSGVYFCASSRSNSGNTIYFGEGSWLTVV.

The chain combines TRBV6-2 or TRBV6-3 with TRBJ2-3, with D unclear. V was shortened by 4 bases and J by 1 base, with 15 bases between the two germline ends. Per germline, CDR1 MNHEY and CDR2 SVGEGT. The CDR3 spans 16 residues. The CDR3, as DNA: TGTGCCAGCAGTTTCCTCCTAGGAGTACGCACAGATACGCAGTATTTT. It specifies CASSFLLGVRTDTQYF.

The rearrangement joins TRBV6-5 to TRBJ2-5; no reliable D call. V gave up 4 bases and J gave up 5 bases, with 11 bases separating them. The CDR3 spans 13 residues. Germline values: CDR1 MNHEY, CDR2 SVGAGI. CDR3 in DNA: TGTGCCAGCAGTTTGGGTGGGTGGGAGACCCAGTACTTC. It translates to CASSLGGWETQYF.

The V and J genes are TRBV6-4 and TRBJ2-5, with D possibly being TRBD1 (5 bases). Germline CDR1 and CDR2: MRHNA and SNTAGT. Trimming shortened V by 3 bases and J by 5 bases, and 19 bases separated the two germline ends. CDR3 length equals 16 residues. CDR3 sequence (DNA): TGTGCCAGCAGTGATTCCGGAAGAGCTGGGGCGGAGACCCAGTACTTC. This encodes CASSDSGRAGAETQYF.

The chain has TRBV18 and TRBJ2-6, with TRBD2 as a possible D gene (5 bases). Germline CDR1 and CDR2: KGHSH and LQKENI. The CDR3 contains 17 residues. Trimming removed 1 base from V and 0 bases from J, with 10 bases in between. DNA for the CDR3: TGTGCCAGCTCACCACTATGGAGGTTCTCTGGGGCCAACGTCCTGACTTTC. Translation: CASSPLWRFSGANVLTF.

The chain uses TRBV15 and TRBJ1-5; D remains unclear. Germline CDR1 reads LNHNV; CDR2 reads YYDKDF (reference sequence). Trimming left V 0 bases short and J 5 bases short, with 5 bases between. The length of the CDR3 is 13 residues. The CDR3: CATSRDQDQPQHF. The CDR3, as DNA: TGTGCCACCAGCAGAGATCAGGATCAGCCCCAGCATTTT.

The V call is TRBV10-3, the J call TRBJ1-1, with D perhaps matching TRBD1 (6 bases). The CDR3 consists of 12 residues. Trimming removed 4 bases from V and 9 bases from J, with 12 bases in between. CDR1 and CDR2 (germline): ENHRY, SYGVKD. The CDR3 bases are TGTGCCATCAGTGGCGAGGGGGGAAAAGCTTTCTTT. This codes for CAISGEGGKAFF.

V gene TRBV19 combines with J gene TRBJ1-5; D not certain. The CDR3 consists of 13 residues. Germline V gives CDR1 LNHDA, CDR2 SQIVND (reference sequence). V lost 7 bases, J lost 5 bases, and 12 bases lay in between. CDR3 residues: CASNLVSDQPQHF. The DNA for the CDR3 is TGTGCCAGTAACCTGGTTTCGGATCAGCCCCAGCATTTT.

The chain's CDR3 is CASNVNNQPQHF. The CDR3, as DNA: TGTGCCAGCAACGTTAACAATCAGCCCCAGCATTTT. V and J are TRBV28 and TRBJ1-5; D is ambiguous. The length of the CDR3 is 12 residues. Per germline, CDR1 MDHEN and CDR2 SYDVKM. Trimming removed 7 bases from V and 3 bases from J, with 7 bases in between.